This T cell receptor beta chain was identified during a study of T cell responses to AZD1222 COVID-19 vaccine. V lost 5 bases, J lost 3 bases, and 12 bases stayed unmatched. This CDR3 region has 16 residues. Germline V gene data show CDR1 as SGHVS and CDR2 as FQNEAQ. Here immunoSEQ multiplex PCR was the method, and the copy in TCRdb shows in-frame clones only, minus some. This sample has approximately 140,000 clones; 85% to 95% occur once, and the top ten carry 5.4%. The sequence derives from an adult in good health. The rearrangement links TRBV7-8 to TRBJ2-7; 8 bases align to TRBD1. Material: peripheral blood, obtained on day 0 of AZD1222 vaccination. The CDR3 DNA is TGTGCCAGCAGCCGCGACCAGGGGGCGTTGGGCTACGAGCAGTACTTC. This sequence encodes CASSRDQGALGYEQYF.